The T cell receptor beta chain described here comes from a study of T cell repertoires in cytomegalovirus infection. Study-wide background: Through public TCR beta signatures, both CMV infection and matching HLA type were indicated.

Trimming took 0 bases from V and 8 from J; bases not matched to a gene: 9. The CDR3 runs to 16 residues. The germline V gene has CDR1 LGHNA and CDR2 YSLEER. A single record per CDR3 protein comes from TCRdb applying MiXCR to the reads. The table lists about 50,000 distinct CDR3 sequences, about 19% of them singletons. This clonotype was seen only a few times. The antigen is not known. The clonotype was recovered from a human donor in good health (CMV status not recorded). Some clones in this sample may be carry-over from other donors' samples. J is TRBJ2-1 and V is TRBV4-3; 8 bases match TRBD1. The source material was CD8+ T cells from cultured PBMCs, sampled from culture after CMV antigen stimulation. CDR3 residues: CASSQETRGQKYEQFF. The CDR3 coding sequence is TGCGCCAGCAGCCAAGAAACCAGGGGGCAAAAGTATGAGCAGTTCTTC.